Listed below are T cell receptor beta chains from one sample, sequenced in a study of T-cell reconstitution after alpha-beta-depleted transplantation in children. A single record per CDR3 protein comes from TCRdb applying MiXCR to the PCR reads. The sample consists of 250,000 to 400,000 distinct CDR3 sequences, around 25% of them appearing once. Sequenced here: PBMCs, mostly from graft donor cells, sampled 180 days after TCRalphabeta/CD19-depleted stem cell transplant. The receptors come from a male patient between 10 and 17 years old who had a stem cell transplant for acute lymphoblastic leukemia, so the T cells may come from the graft donor. CDR3s include the opening cysteine and the closing phenylalanine or tryptophan. A D gene is named only where the DNA matches it firmly. The size field is filled for only some rows; it gives once, few, many or a size class.

j_gene	d_gene	abundance	v_gene	CDR3aa	CDR3nt
TRBJ1-2	TRBD1	few	TRBV12-5	CASGRGQALGYTF	TGTGCTAGTGGCCGGGGACAGGCATTAGGCTACACCTTC
TRBJ2-1	-	-	TRBV15	CATSRDRGSMSSYNEQFF	TGTGCCACCAGCAGAGATAGGGGATCCATGAGCTCCTACAATGAGCAGTTCTTC
TRBJ2-7	-	-	TRBV7-3	CASSSIGPGAEQYF	TGTGCCAGCAGCTCCATAGGGCCTGGGGCCGAGCAGTACTTC
TRBJ2-5	-	few	TRBV5-6	CASSYINRDIQETQYF	TGTGCCAGCAGCTATATAAACCGGGACATCCAAGAGACCCAGTACTTC
TRBJ1-2	TRBD1	-	TRBV2	CASSPRDRASNYGYTF	TGTGCCAGCAGCCCCCGGGACAGGGCCTCGAACTATGGCTACACCTTC
TRBJ1-5	TRBD1	few	TRBV18	CASSPAGGHSNQPQHF	TGTGCCAGCTCACCGGCAGGGGGTCATAGCAATCAGCCCCAGCATTTT
TRBJ2-3	-	-	TRBV25-1	CASLLRPDTQYF	TGTGCCAGCCTCCTCCGGCCAGATACGCAGTATTTT
TRBJ1-2	-	-	TRBV5-6	CASSLPRQMGYTF	TGTGCCAGCAGCTTACCCCGACAGATGGGCTACACCTTC
TRBJ1-4	-	-	TRBV6-1	CASSPNRATNEKLFF	TGTGCCAGCAGCCCTAACCGGGCAACTAATGAAAAACTGTTTTTT
TRBJ2-5	TRBD2	-	TRBV6-5	CARGLSQETQYF	TGTGCGCGGGGGTTGTCTCAAGAGACCCAGTACTTC
TRBJ1-1	-	few	TRBV4-1	CASSQDPTPTTWEAFF	TGCGCCAGCAGCCAAGACCCTACGCCGACGACGTGGGAAGCTTTCTTT
TRBJ1-1	-	-	TRBV6-1	CASSDGDTNTEAFF	TGTGCCAGCAGTGATGGGGACACGAACACTGAAGCTTTCTTT
TRBJ2-5	TRBD2	-	TRBV7-3	CASSSFGTTEETQYF	TGTGCCAGCAGCTCCTTCGGGACTACCGAAGAGACCCAGTACTTC
TRBJ1-5	-	-	TRBV12-3/TRBV12-4	CASSLSPGTFQPQHF	TGTGCCAGCAGTTTAAGCCCCGGGACTTTCCAGCCCCAGCATTTT
TRBJ1-1	TRBD1	-	TRBV2	CASTRDRMNTEAFF	TGTGCCAGTACCAGGGACAGGATGAACACTGAAGCTTTCTTT
TRBJ2-7	-	few	TRBV7-3	CASSRDLTYEQYF	TGTGCCAGCAGTCGGGACTTGACCTACGAGCAGTACTTC
TRBJ2-3	TRBD2	-	TRBV6-1	CASRGGGGVPPRAQYF	TGTGCCAGCCGTGGGGGGGGAGGGGTCCCTCCGCGAGCGCAGTATTTT
TRBJ2-1	TRBD2	-	TRBV7-3	CASSSRGLAEANEQSF	TGTGCCAGCAGCTCCAGAGGACTAGCGGAGGCCAATGAGCAGTCCTTC
TRBJ2-5	-	few	TRBV20-1	CSARDGRLKYQETQYF	TGCAGTGCTAGAGATGGTCGTTTAAAGTACCAAGAGACCCAGTACTTC
TRBJ1-1	-	-	TRBV7-9	CASSFLWETEAFF	TGTGCCAGCAGCTTCCTATGGGAGACTGAAGCTTTCTTT
TRBJ2-2	TRBD2	-	TRBV19	CASSIPWTSKTGELFF	TGTGCCAGTAGTATACCTTGGACTAGTAAAACCGGGGAGCTGTTTTTT
TRBJ2-5	-	few	TRBV3-1	CASSQIGAGEETQYF	TGTGCCAGCAGCCAAATTGGGGCAGGGGAAGAGACCCAGTACTTC
TRBJ2-7	-	-	TRBV2	CASSDGRAYEQYF	TGTGCCAGCAGTGACGGAAGGGCCTACGAGCAGTACTTC